The source of this T cell receptor (beta chain) is a study of regulatory T cells in long-lasting Graves disease. Study at large: Antithyroid drugs had been given to newly diagnosed Graves' patients for under 3 months.

Through Arm-PCR of CDR3 regions and iRepertoire HTBI primers, TCR beta libraries were built. TCRdb reprocessed the multiplex PCR reads with MiXCR, giving one entry per CDR3 protein. This sample has about 540,000 distinct CDR3 sequences, with roughly 13% found just once. Time point given: newly diagnosed GD, antithyroid drugs for less than 3 months. Generation of the TCR library employed RNA extracted from PBMCs. Each patient gave Nine milliliters of EDTA-anticoagulated peripheral blood. This clonotype was seen repeatedly, ten times or more. After removal of 0 bases from V and 6 bases from J, the junction contained 6 bases not matched to a gene. The CDR3 is made up of 15 amino acids. Germline CDR1 reads SGDLS; CDR2 reads YYNGEE. This sample also appeared in a second study, on T cells in Graves' hyperthyroidism and ophthalmopathy. That paper states: Blood also held most thyroid clonotypes expanded beyond 0.001.

The J gene is TRBJ2-1, the V gene TRBV9, with 7 bases matching TRBD2. This TCR was recovered from a man aged 30-40 years with Graves disease. The sample in question was peripheral blood mononuclear cells (PBMCs), obtained at new diagnosis, from a patient treated with antithyroid drugs. In DNA form, the CDR3 reads TGTGCCAGCAGCGTAGGGGGCGGGAGTCGCAATGAGCAGTTCTTC. Translated, it gives CASSVGGGSRNEQFF.